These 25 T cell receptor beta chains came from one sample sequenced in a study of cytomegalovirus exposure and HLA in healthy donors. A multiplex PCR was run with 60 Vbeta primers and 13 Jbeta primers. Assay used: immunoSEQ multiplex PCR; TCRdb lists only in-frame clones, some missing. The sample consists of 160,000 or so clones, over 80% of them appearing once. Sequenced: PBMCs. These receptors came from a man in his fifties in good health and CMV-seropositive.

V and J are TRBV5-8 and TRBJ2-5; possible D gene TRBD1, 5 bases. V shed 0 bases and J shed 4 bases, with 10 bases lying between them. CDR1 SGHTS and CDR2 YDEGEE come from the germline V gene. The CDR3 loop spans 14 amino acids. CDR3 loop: CASSLAGQVETQYF. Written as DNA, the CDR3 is TGTGCCAGCAGCTTGGCAGGGCAAGTAGAGACCCAGTACTTC.

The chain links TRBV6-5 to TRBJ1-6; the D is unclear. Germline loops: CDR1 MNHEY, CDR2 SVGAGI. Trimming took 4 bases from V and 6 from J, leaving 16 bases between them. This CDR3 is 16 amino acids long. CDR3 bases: TGTGCCAGCAGTTCCGTTCGCGACATTGCTAATTCACCCCTCCACTTT. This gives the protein CASSSVRDIANSPLHF.

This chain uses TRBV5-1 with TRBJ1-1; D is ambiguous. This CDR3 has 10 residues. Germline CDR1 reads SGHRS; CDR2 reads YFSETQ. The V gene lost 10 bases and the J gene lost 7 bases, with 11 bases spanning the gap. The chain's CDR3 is CAGRGREAFF. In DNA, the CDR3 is TGCGCCGGACGGGGTCGTGAAGCTTTCTTT.

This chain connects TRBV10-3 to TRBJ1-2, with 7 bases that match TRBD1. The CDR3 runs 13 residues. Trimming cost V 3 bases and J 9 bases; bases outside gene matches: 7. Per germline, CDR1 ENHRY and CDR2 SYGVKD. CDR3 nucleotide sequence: TGTGCCATCAGTGAAAGGGGGCAAAGTAGCTACACCTTC. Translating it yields CAISERGQSSYTF.

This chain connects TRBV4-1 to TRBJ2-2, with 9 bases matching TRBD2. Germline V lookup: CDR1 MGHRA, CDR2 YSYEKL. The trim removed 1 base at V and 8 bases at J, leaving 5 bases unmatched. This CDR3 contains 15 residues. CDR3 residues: CASSQGLAGAGELFF. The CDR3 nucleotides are TGCGCCAGCAGCCAAGGGTTAGCGGGAGCTGGGGAGCTGTTTTTT.

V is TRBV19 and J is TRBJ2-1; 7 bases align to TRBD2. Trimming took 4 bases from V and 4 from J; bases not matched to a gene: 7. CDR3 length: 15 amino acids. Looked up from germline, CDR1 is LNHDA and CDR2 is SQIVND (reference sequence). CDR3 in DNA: TGTGCCAGTAGTACTGTAGCGGGTGGGTACAATGAGCAGTTCTTC. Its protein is CASSTVAGGYNEQFF.

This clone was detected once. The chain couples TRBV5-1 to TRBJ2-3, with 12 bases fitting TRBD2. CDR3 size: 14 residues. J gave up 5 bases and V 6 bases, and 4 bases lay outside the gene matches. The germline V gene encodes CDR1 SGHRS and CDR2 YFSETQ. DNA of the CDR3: TGCGCCAGCAATCTAGCGGGGGGGCAAGATACGCAGTATTTT. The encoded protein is CASNLAGGQDTQYF. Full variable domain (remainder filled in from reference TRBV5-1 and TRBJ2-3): KAGVTQTPRYLIKTRGQQVTLSCSPISGHRSVSWYQQTPGQGLQFLFEYFSETQRNKGNFPGRFSGRQFSNSRSEMNVSTLELGDSALYLCASNLAGGQDTQYFGPGTRLTVL.

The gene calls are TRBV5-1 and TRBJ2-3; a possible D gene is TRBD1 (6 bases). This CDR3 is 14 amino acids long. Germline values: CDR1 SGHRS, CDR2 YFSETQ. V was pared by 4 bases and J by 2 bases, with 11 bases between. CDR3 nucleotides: TGCGCCAGCAGCCAAGGGACAACCACAGATACGCAGTATTTT. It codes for CASSQGTTTDTQYF.

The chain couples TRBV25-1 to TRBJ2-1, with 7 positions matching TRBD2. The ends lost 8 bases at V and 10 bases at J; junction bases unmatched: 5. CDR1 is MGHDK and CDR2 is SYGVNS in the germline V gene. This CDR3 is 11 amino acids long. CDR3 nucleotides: TGTGCCAGCTCGGGGGGTAGGGAGCAGTTCTTC. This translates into CASSGGREQFF. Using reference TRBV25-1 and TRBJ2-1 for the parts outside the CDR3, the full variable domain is EADIYQTPRYLVIGTGKKITLECSQTMGHDKMYWYQQDPGMELHLIHYSYGVNSTEKGDLSSESTVSRIRTEHFPLTLESARPSHTSQYLCASSGGREQFFGPGTRLTVL.

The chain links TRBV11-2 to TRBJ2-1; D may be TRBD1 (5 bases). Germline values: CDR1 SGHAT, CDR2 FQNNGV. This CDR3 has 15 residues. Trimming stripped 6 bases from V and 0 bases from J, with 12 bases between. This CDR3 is CASSWTSNSYNEQFF. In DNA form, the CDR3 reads TGTGCCAGCAGTTGGACAAGCAACTCCTACAATGAGCAGTTCTTC. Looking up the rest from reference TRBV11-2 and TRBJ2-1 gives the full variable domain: EAGVAQSPRYKIIEKRQSVAFWCNPISGHATLYWYQQILGQGPKLLIQFQNNGVVDDSQLPKDRFSAERLKGVDSTLKIQPAKLEDSAVYLCASSWTSNSYNEQFFGPGTRLTVL.

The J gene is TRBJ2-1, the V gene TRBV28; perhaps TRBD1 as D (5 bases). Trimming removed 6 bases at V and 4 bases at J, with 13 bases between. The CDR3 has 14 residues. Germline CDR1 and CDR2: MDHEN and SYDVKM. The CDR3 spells CASRDSTGYNEQFF. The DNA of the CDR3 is TGTGCCAGCAGAGACTCCACAGGATACAATGAGCAGTTCTTC.

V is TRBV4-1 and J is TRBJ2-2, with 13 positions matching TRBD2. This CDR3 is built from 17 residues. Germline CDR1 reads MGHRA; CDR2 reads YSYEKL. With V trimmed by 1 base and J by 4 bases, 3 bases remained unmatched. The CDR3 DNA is TGCGCCAGCAGCCAAGGCCGACTAGCGGGGGGCACCGGGGAGCTGTTTTTT. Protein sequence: CASSQGRLAGGTGELFF.

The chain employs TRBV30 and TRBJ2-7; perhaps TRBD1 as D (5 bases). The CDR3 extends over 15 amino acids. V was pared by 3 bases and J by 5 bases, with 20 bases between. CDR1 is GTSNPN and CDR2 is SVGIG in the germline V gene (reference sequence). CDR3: CAWSQGNGPYHEQYF. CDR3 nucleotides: TGTGCCTGGAGCCAGGGTAATGGGCCTTACCACGAGCAGTACTTC.

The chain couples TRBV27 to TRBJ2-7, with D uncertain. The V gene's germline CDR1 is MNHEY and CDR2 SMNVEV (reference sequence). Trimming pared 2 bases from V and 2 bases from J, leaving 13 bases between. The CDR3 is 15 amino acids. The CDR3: CASSLLAVPPYEQYF. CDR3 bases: TGTGCCAGCAGTTTACTGGCCGTCCCCCCCTACGAGCAGTACTTC.

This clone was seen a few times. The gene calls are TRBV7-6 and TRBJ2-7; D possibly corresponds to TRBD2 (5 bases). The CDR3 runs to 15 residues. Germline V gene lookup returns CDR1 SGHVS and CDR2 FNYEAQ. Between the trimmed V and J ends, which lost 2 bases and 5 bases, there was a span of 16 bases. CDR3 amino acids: CASSLSGLASHEQYF. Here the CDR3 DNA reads TGTGCCAGCAGCTTAAGCGGTCTAGCTTCTCACGAGCAGTACTTC. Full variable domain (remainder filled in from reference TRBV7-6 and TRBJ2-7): GAGVSQSPRYKVTKRGQDVALRCDPISGHVSLYWYRQALGQGPEFLTYFNYEAQQDKSGLPNDRFSAERPEGSISTLTIQRTEQRDSAMYRCASSLSGLASHEQYFGPGTRLTVT.

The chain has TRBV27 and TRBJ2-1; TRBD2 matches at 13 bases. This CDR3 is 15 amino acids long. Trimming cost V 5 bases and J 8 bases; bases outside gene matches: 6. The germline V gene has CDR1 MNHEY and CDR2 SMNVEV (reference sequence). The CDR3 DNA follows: TGTGCCAGCAGTCAAGGACTAGCGGGAGTATATGAGCAGTTCTTC. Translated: CASSQGLAGVYEQFF.

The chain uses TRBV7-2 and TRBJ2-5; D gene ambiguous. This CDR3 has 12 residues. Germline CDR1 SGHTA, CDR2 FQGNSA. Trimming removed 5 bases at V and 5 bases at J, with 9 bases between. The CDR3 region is CASSVDLETQYF. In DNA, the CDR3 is TGTGCCAGCAGCGTCGACTTGGAGACCCAGTACTTC.

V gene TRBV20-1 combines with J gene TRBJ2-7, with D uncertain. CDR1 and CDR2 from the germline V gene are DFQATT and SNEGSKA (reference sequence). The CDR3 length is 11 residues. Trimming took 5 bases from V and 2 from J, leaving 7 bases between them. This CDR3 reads CSAPLTYEQYF. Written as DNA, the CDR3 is TGCAGTGCTCCTCTTACCTACGAGCAGTACTTC.

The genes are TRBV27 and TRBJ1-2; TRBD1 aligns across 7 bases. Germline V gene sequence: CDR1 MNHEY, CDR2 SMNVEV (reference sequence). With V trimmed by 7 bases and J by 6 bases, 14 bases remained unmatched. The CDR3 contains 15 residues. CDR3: CASTTLSDRVNGYTF. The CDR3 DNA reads TGTGCCAGCACCACTCTCTCCGACAGGGTAAATGGCTACACCTTC.

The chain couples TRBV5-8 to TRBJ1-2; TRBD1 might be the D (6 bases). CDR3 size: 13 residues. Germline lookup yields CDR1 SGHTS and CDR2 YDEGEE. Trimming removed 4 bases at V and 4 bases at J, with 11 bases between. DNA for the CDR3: TGTGCCAGCAGCCAACAGGGCCTCTATGGCTACACCTTC. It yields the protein CASSQQGLYGYTF. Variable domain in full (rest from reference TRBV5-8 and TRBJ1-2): EAGVTQSPTHLIKTRGQQATLRCSPISGHTSVYWYQQALGLGLQFLLWYDEGEERNRGNFPPRFSGRQFPNYSSELNVNALELEDSALYLCASSQQGLYGYTFGSGTRLTVV.

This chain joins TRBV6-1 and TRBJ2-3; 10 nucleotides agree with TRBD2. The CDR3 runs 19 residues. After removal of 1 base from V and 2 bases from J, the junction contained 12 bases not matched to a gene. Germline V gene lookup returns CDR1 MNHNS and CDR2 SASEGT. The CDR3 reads CASSEGGIAGGNPTDTQYF. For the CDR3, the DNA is TGTGCCAGCAGTGAAGGGGGGATAGCGGGAGGCAACCCCACAGATACGCAGTATTTT.

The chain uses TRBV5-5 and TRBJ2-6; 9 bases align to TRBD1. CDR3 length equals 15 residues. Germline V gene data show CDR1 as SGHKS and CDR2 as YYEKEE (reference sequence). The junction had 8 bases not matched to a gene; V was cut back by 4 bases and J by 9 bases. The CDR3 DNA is TGTGCCAGCAGCCTAACGGGACAGGGAGACAACGTCCTGACTTTC. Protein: CASSLTGQGDNVLTF.

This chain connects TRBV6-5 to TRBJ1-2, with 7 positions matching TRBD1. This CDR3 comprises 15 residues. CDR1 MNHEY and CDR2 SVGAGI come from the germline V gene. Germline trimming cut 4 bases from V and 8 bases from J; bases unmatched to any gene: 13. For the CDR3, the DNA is TGTGCCAGCAGTTTACGACAGGGTTTGGTGGGGGGCTACACCTTC. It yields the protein CASSLRQGLVGGYTF.

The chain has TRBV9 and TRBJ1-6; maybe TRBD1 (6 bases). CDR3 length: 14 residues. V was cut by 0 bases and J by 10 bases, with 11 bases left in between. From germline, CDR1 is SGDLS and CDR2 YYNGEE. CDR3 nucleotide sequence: TGTGCCAGCAGCGTAGGACAGGATCGCTCACCCCTCCACTTT. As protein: CASSVGQDRSPLHF.

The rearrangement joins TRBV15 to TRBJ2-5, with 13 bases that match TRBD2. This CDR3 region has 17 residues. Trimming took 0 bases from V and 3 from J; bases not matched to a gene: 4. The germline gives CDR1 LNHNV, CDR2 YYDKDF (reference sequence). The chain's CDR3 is CATSRDGLAGVEETQYF. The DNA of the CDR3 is TGTGCCACCAGCAGAGATGGACTAGCGGGGGTAGAAGAGACCCAGTACTTC. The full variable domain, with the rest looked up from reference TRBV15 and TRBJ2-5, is DAMVIQNPRYQVTQFGKPVTLSCSQTLNHNVMYWYQQKSSQAPKLLFHYYDKDFNNEADTPDNFQSRRPNTSFCFLDIRSPGLGDTAMYLCATSRDGLAGVEETQYFGPGTRLLVL.